The 16 T cell receptor beta chains presented below share a single source sample, sequenced in a study of beta chain features in type 1 diabetes. Of the isolated RNA, all was reverse transcribed, and so the sequenced material was expressed TCRB transcripts. Clones were sequenced by immunoSEQ multiplex PCR, and TCRdb holds only the in-frame ones, with some missing. The profile shows under 300,000 clones, about 25% of them singletons. Sample: central memory CD4+ T cells from blood. Every receptor here comes from a man aged 30 to 39 in good health.

V gene TRBV28 combines with J gene TRBJ1-1; 7 positions agree with TRBD1. This CDR3 spans 14 amino acids. Germline CDR1 MDHEN, CDR2 SYDVKM. J gave up 8 bases and V 6 bases, and 12 bases lay outside the gene matches. As DNA, the CDR3 is TGTGCCAGCAGACCCGACAGGGCGAATCGGGAAGCTTTCTTT. The encoded protein is CASRPDRANREAFF.

The chain couples TRBV5-1 to TRBJ1-5, with TRBD1 as a possible D gene (6 bases). Germline V gives CDR1 SGHRS, CDR2 YFSETQ. CDR3 length: 14 residues. V was shortened by 2 bases and J by 1 base, with 7 bases between the two germline ends. The CDR3 loop is CASSFRGSNQPQHF. CDR3 nucleotide sequence: TGCGCCAGCAGCTTCAGGGGAAGCAATCAGCCCCAGCATTTT.

This clone appeared many times. V usage is TRBV21-1 and J usage is TRBJ2-1; the table's D call, TRBD1, was not checked against the DNA. TRBV21-1 is termed a pseudogene. This CDR3 has 13 amino acids. DNA of the CDR3: TGTGCCAGCATCAACTCAGGGGCGGGTGAGCAGTTCTTC. It specifies CASINSGAGEQFF.

This clone has only a few counts. This chain uses TRBV11-2 with TRBJ2-7, with no clear D. Germline V CDR1 and CDR2: SGHAT, FQNNGV. V was clipped by 1 base and J by 3 bases, with 7 bases between them. CDR3 length: 13 residues. The CDR3 coding sequence is TGTGCCAGCAGCTTAGCCATCCACTACGAGCAGTACTTC. Translation gives CASSLAIHYEQYF. Combining the CDR3 with reference TRBV11-2 and TRBJ2-7 gives the whole variable domain EAGVAQSPRYKIIEKRQSVAFWCNPISGHATLYWYQQILGQGPKLLIQFQNNGVVDDSQLPKDRFSAERLKGVDSTLKIQPAKLEDSAVYLCASSLAIHYEQYFGPGTRLTVT.

V gene TRBV30 combines with J gene TRBJ2-7, with 8 bases fitting TRBD2. This CDR3 comprises 13 residues. Germline V lookup: CDR1 GTSNPN, CDR2 SVGIG (reference sequence). The V gene end was trimmed by 3 bases and the J gene end by 6 bases; junction bases not matched to a gene: 7. As DNA, the CDR3 is TGTGCCTGGAGCGGGAGGGCCCTCAGCGAGCAGTACTTC. Protein sequence: CAWSGRALSEQYF.

The chain joins TRBV30 to TRBJ2-3, with D perhaps TRBD1 (6 bases). The germline CDR1 and CDR2 sequences are GTSNPN and SVGIG (reference sequence). The CDR3 is 15 amino acids. V lost 5 bases and J lost 1, with 16 bases in between. The CDR3 DNA is TGTGCCTGGGGACTGGGAGAGGGGGGCACAGATACGCAGTATTTT. Translating gives CAWGLGEGGTDTQYF.

The chain uses TRBV9 and TRBJ1-3; D possibly corresponds to TRBD1 (6 bases). Between the trimmed V and J ends, which lost 3 bases and 11 bases, there was a span of 9 bases. CDR3 length: 11 amino acids. Germline CDR1 is SGDLS and CDR2 is YYNGEE. In DNA form, the CDR3 reads TGTGCCAGCAGCGCCAGGGGCGCCATATATTTT. Translating it yields CASSARGAIYF.

The CDR3 loop is CSGDDNTEAFF. The CDR3 DNA reads as TGCAGCGGGGATGACAACACTGAAGCTTTCTTT. The V gene is TRBV29-1, the J gene TRBJ1-1, with D uncertain. With 7 bases removed from V and 2 bases from J, the gap between germline ends came to 8 bases. From germline, CDR1 is SQVTM and CDR2 ANQGSEA. The CDR3 extends over 11 amino acids. Based on the CDR3 plus reference TRBV29-1 and TRBJ1-1, the full variable domain is SAVISQKPSRDICQRGTSLTIQCQVDSQVTMMFWYRQQPGQSLTLIATANQGSEATYESGFVIDKFPISRPNLTFSTLTVSNMSPEDSSIYLCSGDDNTEAFFGQGTRLTVV.

This clone was seen a handful of times. The chain couples TRBV25-1 to TRBJ1-5; weak D call: TRBD1 (6 bases). V lost 4 bases and J 5 bases, leaving 12 bases between the germline ends. This CDR3 spans 14 amino acids. Germline V gene lookup returns CDR1 MGHDK and CDR2 SYGVNS. CDR3 bases: TGTGCCAGCAGTGTGTTGGGGGCGTATCAGCCCCAGCATTTT. Its translation is CASSVLGAYQPQHF.

This chain joins TRBV30 and TRBJ2-6; D uncertain. The V and J ends lost 3 bases and 1 base respectively, with 7 bases between them. Per germline, CDR1 GTSNPN and CDR2 SVGIG (reference sequence). The CDR3 has 14 amino acids. The CDR3: CAWRSDSGANVLTF. DNA of the CDR3: TGTGCCTGGAGGTCGGATTCTGGGGCCAACGTCCTGACTTTC.

In its sample, this clone was seen a few times. The chain joins TRBV4-3 to TRBJ2-1, with 8 bases identical to TRBD2. V dropped 8 bases and J dropped 3; count of bases not matched to a gene: 9. The CDR3 is made up of 15 amino acids. Germline V lookup: CDR1 LGHNA, CDR2 YSLEER. This CDR3 is CASGPGAGVYNEQFF. CDR3 DNA sequence: TGCGCCAGCGGCCCGGGAGCGGGAGTCTACAATGAGCAGTTCTTC.

This clone was observed a handful of times. The CDR3 region has the DNA TGTGCCATCAGTTTCAGGGGGAGGGAGACCCAGTACTTC. Translating gives CAISFRGRETQYF. V is TRBV10-3 and J is TRBJ2-5, with TRBD1 as a possible D gene (7 bases). The germline V gene encodes CDR1 ENHRY and CDR2 SYGVKD. The CDR3 sequence is 13 residues long. V was trimmed by 5 bases and J by 5 bases, leaving 12 bases between them.

The J gene is TRBJ2-4, the V gene TRBV21-1; the table's D call TRBD2 went unverified against the DNA. TRBV21-1 is recorded as a pseudogene. The CDR3 is 15 amino acids. The CDR3 nucleotides read TGTGCCAGCAGCAATTTGTGTCTAGCAGGAAACATTCAGTACTTC. Translated, it gives CASSNLCLAGNIQYF.

The table lists this clone with many counts. This chain connects TRBV7-2 to TRBJ2-1, with 9 bases identical to TRBD2. V lost 1 base and J lost 3; bases outside the gene matches: 4. The CDR3 sequence is 16 residues long. Germline V gene lookup returns CDR1 SGHTA and CDR2 FQGNSA. CDR3 bases: TGTGCCAGCAGCTTAGGTAGCGGGGGAGGCTACAATGAGCAGTTCTTC. Protein sequence: CASSLGSGGGYNEQFF. The full variable domain, its missing parts supplied by reference TRBV7-2 and TRBJ2-1, is GAGVSQSPSNKVTEKGKDVELRCDPISGHTALYWYRQSLGQGLEFLIYFQGNSAPDKSGLPSDRFSAERTGGSVSTLTIQRTQQEDSAVYLCASSLGSGGGYNEQFFGPGTRLTVL.

The chain is built from TRBV29-1 and TRBJ1-2, with a tentative D call TRBD1 (6 bases). Germline V gene lookup returns CDR1 SQVTM and CDR2 ANQGSEA. Trimming took off 6 bases at V and 8 bases at J, with 16 bases between the two ends. The CDR3 is made up of 12 amino acids. The CDR3 loop is CSVQRAGVGYTF. CDR3 nucleotides: TGCAGCGTACAAAGGGCAGGGGTCGGCTACACCTTC.

The J gene is TRBJ2-5, the V gene TRBV28; tentative D call: TRBD1 (6 bases). Germline V gene sequence: CDR1 MDHEN, CDR2 SYDVKM. The CDR3 has 15 amino acids. Trimming left V 6 bases short and J 2 bases short, with 16 bases between. The CDR3 nucleotides are TGTGCCAGCAGCGAAAGAGGGACATTGCAAGAGACCCAGTACTTC. Its protein product is CASSERGTLQETQYF.